The 4 T cell receptor beta chains below were found in one sample sequenced in a study of OX40 agonist ivuxolimab in advanced cancers. Clones were sequenced by immunoSEQ multiplex PCR, and TCRdb holds only the in-frame ones, with some missing. Of about 68,000 clones listed, over 80% are singletons. The sequencing here drew on CD4+ or CD8+ T cells sorted from blood, taken in a trial of the OX40 agonist ivuxolimab. These receptors all stem from an adult with an advanced solid tumor such as melanoma, head and neck, liver or kidney cancer.

The gene calls are TRBV6-6 and TRBJ1-1, with no clear D. The V gene lost 0 bases and the J gene lost 1 base, with 3 bases spanning the gap. The V gene's germline CDR1 is MNHNY and CDR2 SVGAGI (reference sequence). The CDR3 is made up of 13 amino acids. CDR3 nucleotide sequence: TGTGCCAGCAGTTACTCGTGGAACACTGAAGCTTTCTTT. Translating it yields CASSYSWNTEAFF.

This sequence joins TRBV10-3 and TRBJ1-4; possible D gene TRBD1, 5 bases. Germline values: CDR1 ENHRY, CDR2 SYGVKD. The CDR3 spans 13 residues. The V gene lost 10 bases and the J gene lost 5 bases, with 14 bases spanning the gap. The CDR3 DNA follows: TGTGCCACCGCGGGGGGAGGGAATGAAAAACTGTTTTTT. This codes for CATAGGGNEKLFF.

J is TRBJ1-4 and V is TRBV4-1; D is undetermined. This CDR3 is 16 amino acids long. Trimming shortened V by 0 bases and J by 1 base, and 9 bases separated the two germline ends. The germline V gene encodes CDR1 MGHRA and CDR2 YSYEKL. The CDR3 nucleotides are TGCGCCAGCAGCCAAGATGTGGCCAGAACTAATGAAAAACTGTTTTTT. Protein sequence: CASSQDVARTNEKLFF.

This clone came up a few times. The rearrangement links TRBV15 to TRBJ2-7; possible D gene TRBD1, 6 bases. The ends were cut back, 2 bases at V and 3 bases at J, with 14 bases in the middle. The CDR3 extends over 15 amino acids. Germline V gene sequence: CDR1 LNHNV, CDR2 YYDKDF (reference sequence). The CDR3 coding sequence is TGTGCCACCAGCAGAAGTAGAGACAGGAACTACGAGCAGTACTTC. Encoded protein: CATSRSRDRNYEQYF.